The T cell receptor (beta chain) described here comes from a study of blood T cell repertoires in COVID-19. Across the study: There were acute and convalescent COVID-19 samples, and they came from the United States, Italy and Spain. Sources were T cells, B-cell-depleted T cells, or PBMCs; the material itself was cDNA or gDNA.

As processed by the authors: Researchers report that nucleated cell counts were estimated from reference gene primer amplification. The repertoire was sequenced with immunoSEQ multiplex PCR; TCRdb's copy has only in-frame clones and lacks some. That table furnishes V, J and clone size, whereas the DNA furnished D and trimming. The sample carries 130,000 to 150,000 clones, roughly four fifths recorded once. The germline V gene encodes CDR1 LNHDA and CDR2 SQIVND (reference sequence). V dropped 3 bases and J dropped 3; count of bases not matched to a gene: 6. The CDR3 runs to 16 residues. Sequences were obtained from peripheral blood. This sequence originates from a woman older than 75 with acute or convalescent COVID-19. The V and J genes are TRBV19 and TRBJ1-5; 9 positions agree with TRBD1. The CDR3 reads CASSMGGQGLNQPQHF. The CDR3 coding sequence is TGTGCCAGTAGTATGGGGGGACAGGGACTCAATCAGCCCCAGCATTTT.